The entry below describes one T cell receptor beta chain. This table comes from immunoSEQ multiplex PCR, and its TCRdb copy is limited to in-frame clones, with some not included. The data contain about 200,000 clones, around 82% of them singletons. The length of the CDR3 is 12 residues. Per germline, CDR1 MDHEN and CDR2 SYDVKM. Trimming took 5 bases from V and 5 from J, leaving 7 bases between them. The data are from a study of blood T cell repertoires in COVID-19. About the study: PBMCs, B-cell-depleted T cells, or T cells were the source of the cDNA or gDNA that made up the material.

The sequence was collected from a human donor in a cohort sampled during active COVID-19. Sequencing input: peripheral blood. This chain links TRBV28 with TRBJ1-5; D gene unclear. The CDR3 DNA reads as TGTGCCAGCAGTCTCGAGGATCAGCCCCAGCATTTT. Protein sequence: CASSLEDQPQHF.